This T cell receptor beta chain originates from a study of blood T cell repertoires in COVID-19. CDR1 SGHNT and CDR2 YYREEE come from the germline V gene (reference sequence). The CDR3 has 12 residues. Trimming took off 4 bases at V and 7 bases at J, with 8 bases between the two ends. Study processing details: The authors estimated nucleated cell counts from reference gene primer amplification. The repertoire was sequenced with immunoSEQ multiplex PCR; TCRdb's copy has only in-frame clones and lacks some. The V and J calls and clone size were taken over from that table, and D and trimming were inferred from the DNA. Of under 400,000 clones listed, approximately 89% were seen once; the top ten hold 1.5% to 2%. Seattle patients were enrolled while actively infected and followed longitudinally.

Sequencing was carried out using peripheral blood. This sequence joins TRBV5-4 and TRBJ2-2, with D possibly being TRBD2 (6 bases). The TCR was taken from a woman in her 30s with COVID-19, enrolled during active disease. The chain's CDR3 is CASSRGGGELFF. CDR3 DNA sequence: TGTGCCAGCAGCAGGGGAGGCGGGGAGCTGTTTTTT. The full variable domain, rest sourced from reference TRBV5-4 and TRBJ2-2, is ETGVTQSPTHLIKTRGQQVTLRCSSQSGHNTVSWYQQALGQGPQFIFQYYREEENGRGNFPPRFSGLQFPNYSSELNVNALELDDSALYLCASSRGGGELFFGEGSRLTVL.